Following are 8 T cell receptor beta chains from one sample sequenced in a study of control samples from healthy donors and cancer patients. Sequenced by immunoSEQ multiplex PCR; TCRdb stores in-frame clones only, minus some. In the table there are over 100,000 clones, around 90% of which are singletons. Sequencing input: blood. The source is a man aged 40-50 years in good health.

The chain uses TRBV30 and TRBJ1-2, with a weak D call TRBD1 (6 bases). Trimming left V 0 bases short and J 2 bases short, with 25 bases between. The CDR3 contains 19 residues. Germline lookup yields CDR1 GTSNPN and CDR2 SVGIG (reference sequence). The CDR3 region is CAWSVLTGWQAGENYGYTF. The CDR3 DNA reads as TGTGCCTGGAGTGTACTAACTGGTTGGCAGGCAGGGGAGAACTATGGCTACACCTTC.

This clone has a single count. The genes are TRBV6-5 and TRBJ1-1, with TRBD1 identical over 8 bases. J was trimmed by 7 bases and V by 6 bases; bases with no gene match: 10. The germline V gene encodes CDR1 MNHEY and CDR2 SVGAGI. This CDR3 spans 14 amino acids. The CDR3 is CASRRDRLTGEAFF. For the CDR3, the DNA is TGTGCCAGCAGGAGGGACAGGTTAACGGGTGAAGCTTTCTTT.

The chain links TRBV24-1 to TRBJ2-5; D call uncertain. Germline V gene data show CDR1 as KGHDR and CDR2 as SFDVKD. V dropped 6 bases and J dropped 3 bases, with 10 bases sitting between them. The CDR3 spans 13 residues. CDR3 bases: TGTGCCACCAGTCGCGAAGGTAAAGAGACCCAGTACTTC. This encodes CATSREGKETQYF.

A single count supports this clone. V gene TRBV5-1 combines with J gene TRBJ2-3, with 12 nucleotides matching TRBD2. Germline CDR1 SGHRS, CDR2 YFSETQ. Losses at the gene ends were 7 bases for V and 4 bases for J; bases not matched to a gene: 4. The CDR3 is made up of 14 amino acids. The CDR3 reads CASGASGGADTQYF. The CDR3 bases are TGCGCCAGCGGCGCTAGCGGGGGGGCAGATACGCAGTATTTT.

The chain links TRBV7-6 to TRBJ2-1, with D possibly matching TRBD2 (7 bases). Between the trimmed V and J ends, which lost 2 bases and 8 bases, there was a span of 19 bases. The CDR3 is 16 amino acids. Germline-derived CDR1 and CDR2 are SGHVS and FNYEAQ. The CDR3 protein is CASSLSAGGLVDEQFF. The DNA for the CDR3 is TGTGCCAGCAGCTTATCCGCCGGGGGGCTTGTGGATGAGCAGTTCTTC.

The rearrangement joins TRBV19 to TRBJ1-1; the D is unclear. The CDR3 runs to 12 residues. The V gene lost 8 bases and the J gene lost 2 bases, with 9 bases spanning the gap. Germline CDR1 reads LNHDA; CDR2 reads SQIVND (reference sequence). The CDR3: CASRTKNTEAFF. The CDR3 DNA is TGTGCCAGTCGCACAAAAAACACTGAAGCTTTCTTT.

V and J are TRBV19 and TRBJ1-1; the D is unclear. Germline V gene lookup returns CDR1 LNHDA and CDR2 SQIVND (reference sequence). CDR3 length: 12 amino acids. V was trimmed by 6 bases and J by 5 bases, leaving 10 bases between them. In DNA, the CDR3 is TGTGCCAGTAGCGCGGTGTGGACTGAAGCTTTCTTT. Residues: CASSAVWTEAFF.

The chain carries TRBV6-5 and TRBJ2-1; D is undetermined. Trimming pared 2 bases from V and 9 bases from J, leaving 11 bases between. The germline V gene has CDR1 MNHEY and CDR2 SVGAGI. CDR3 length: 13 residues. The CDR3: CASSYRVRFEQFF. Written as DNA, the CDR3 is TGTGCCAGCAGTTACAGGGTCAGGTTTGAGCAGTTCTTC.